Following are 9 T cell receptor beta chains from one sample sequenced in a study of blood T cell repertoires in COVID-19. Repertoires were generated with immunoSEQ multiplex PCR, while TCRdb's copy carries only in-frame clones and drops some. The data contain 250,000 to 300,000 clones, less than 90% of them seen just once; the ten biggest clones take up roughly 13%. The source material was peripheral blood. Every receptor here comes from a woman aged 70-85 years with COVID-19, enrolled during active disease.

V and J are TRBV9 and TRBJ1-2; D may be TRBD1 (6 bases). Germline CDR1 SGDLS, CDR2 YYNGEE. The CDR3 length is 15 residues. V was cut by 4 bases and J by 3 bases, with 16 bases left in between. CDR3 amino acids: CASSPRTATHYGYTF. CDR3 sequence (DNA): TGTGCCAGCAGCCCCCGGACAGCCACTCACTATGGCTACACCTTC.

The rearrangement uses TRBV2 and TRBJ1-2; tentative D call: TRBD1 (6 bases). The CDR3 is made up of 14 amino acids. Trimming took off 2 bases at V and 7 bases at J, with 14 bases between the two ends. CDR1 is SNHLY and CDR2 is FYNNEI in the germline V gene. CDR3 sequence (DNA): TGTGCCAGCAGTGAAAAGGACAGCGAAGGTGGCTACACCTTC. Translating it yields CASSEKDSEGGYTF.

J is TRBJ1-3 and V is TRBV25-1; no definite D call. Per germline, CDR1 MGHDK and CDR2 SYGVNS. This CDR3 region has 16 residues. The germline V and J ends were trimmed by 3 bases and 0 bases, with 12 bases remaining between them. CDR3 loop: CASSDPGVDSGNTIYF. CDR3 coding DNA: TGTGCCAGCAGTGACCCGGGTGTTGACTCTGGAAACACCATATATTTT.

CDR3 loop: CASSDHRRTDTQYF. CDR3 nucleotides: TGCGCCAGCAGCGACCACAGGCGCACAGATACGCAGTATTTT. V gene TRBV10-1 combines with J gene TRBJ2-3; D may be TRBD1 (5 bases). V was trimmed by 6 bases and J by 1 base, leaving 11 bases between them. The CDR3 totals 14 residues. Germline V gene sequence: CDR1 WNHNN, CDR2 SYGVQD (reference sequence).

This clone was recorded once. The gene calls are TRBV28 and TRBJ1-2, with 7 positions matching TRBD1. Losses at the gene ends were 6 bases for V and 4 bases for J; bases not matched to a gene: 5. Germline CDR1 is MDHEN and CDR2 is SYDVKM. The CDR3 sequence is 13 residues long. The chain's CDR3 is CASRERQGYGYTF. In DNA form, the CDR3 reads TGTGCCAGCAGGGAGCGACAGGGCTATGGCTACACCTTC.

The chain employs TRBV30 and TRBJ1-3, with D perhaps TRBD1 (5 bases). The V end was cut by 4 bases, the J end by 10 bases, with 17 bases between. This CDR3 has 13 amino acids. Per germline, CDR1 GTSNPN and CDR2 SVGIG (reference sequence). The DNA for the CDR3 is TGTGCCTGGACCCCGACAGTGACTAGTACCATATATTTT. Protein: CAWTPTVTSTIYF.

A single count supports this clone. The V gene is TRBV7-2, the J gene TRBJ1-1, with D possibly being TRBD1 (6 bases). This CDR3 contains 17 residues. The germline V and J ends were trimmed by 3 bases and 1 base, with 18 bases remaining between them. CDR1 is SGHTA and CDR2 is FQGNSA in the germline V gene. CDR3 DNA sequence: TGTGCCAGCAGCTTGGGGGCCAGGTTTAGCCGGAACACTGAAGCTTTCTTT. This encodes CASSLGARFSRNTEAFF.

V usage is TRBV6-6 and J usage is TRBJ1-6; D remains ambiguous. The CDR3 spans 14 residues. Germline V lookup: CDR1 MNHNY, CDR2 SVGAGI (reference sequence). The V end lost 7 bases, the J end lost 0 bases, and 7 bases lay between the germline ends. CDR3 DNA: TGTGCCAGCAAAGGGAGCTCCTATAATTCACCCCTCCACTTT. As protein: CASKGSSYNSPLHF.

The rearrangement links TRBV7-2 to TRBJ2-7, with 8 bases that match TRBD2. After removal of 4 bases from V and 1 base from J, the junction contained 6 bases not matched to a gene. CDR1 and CDR2 from the germline V gene are SGHTA and FQGNSA. CDR3 length: 15 amino acids. The DNA for the CDR3 is TGTGCCAGCAGCTCGATCCGGGGGGGGTCCTACGAGCAGTACTTC. Translating it yields CASSSIRGGSYEQYF. Full variable domain (missing parts from reference TRBV7-2 and TRBJ2-7): GAGVSQSPSNKVTEKGKDVELRCDPISGHTALYWYRQSLGQGLEFLIYFQGNSAPDKSGLPSDRFSAERTGGSVSTLTIQRTQQEDSAVYLCASSSIRGGSYEQYFGPGTRLTVT.